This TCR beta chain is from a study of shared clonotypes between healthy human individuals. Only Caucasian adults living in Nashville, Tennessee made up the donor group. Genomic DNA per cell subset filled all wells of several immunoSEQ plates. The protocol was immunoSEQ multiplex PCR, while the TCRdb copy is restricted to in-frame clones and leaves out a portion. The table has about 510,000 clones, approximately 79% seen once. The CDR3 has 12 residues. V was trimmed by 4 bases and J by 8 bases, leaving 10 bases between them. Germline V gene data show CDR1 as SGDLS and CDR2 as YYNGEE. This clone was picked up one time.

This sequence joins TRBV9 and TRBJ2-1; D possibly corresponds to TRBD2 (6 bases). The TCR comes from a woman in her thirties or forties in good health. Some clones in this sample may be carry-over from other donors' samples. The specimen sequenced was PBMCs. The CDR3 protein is CASSSPGDEQFF. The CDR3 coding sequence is TGTGCCAGCAGCTCCCCGGGGGATGAGCAGTTCTTC.